The present T cell receptor beta chain was sequenced within a study of graft-versus-host responses after intestinal transplantation. The sample holds one count of this clone. Its specificity is not known. The length of the CDR3 is 15 residues. Germline CDR1 is MNHEY and CDR2 is SVGAGI. The V end was cut by 2 bases, the J end by 5 bases, with 13 bases between. Profiled with immunoSEQ multiplex PCR; TCRdb holds only in-frame clones, not every one. Here the sample spans 75,000 to 100,000 clones, around nine tenths being singletons. The chain has TRBV6-5 and TRBJ1-5, with a possible D match to TRBD1 (5 bases). Specimen: unstimulated CD4+ T cells sorted from spleen or lymph node cells, collected before intestinal transplant. This TCR was recovered from a human donor who received an intestinal transplant. DNA for the CDR3: TGTGCCAGCAGTTACGATGGGGGGAAATATCAGCCCCAGCATTTT. Its protein product is CASSYDGGKYQPQHF.